This paragraph reports one T cell receptor (beta chain). Its antigen is undetermined. These data belong to a study of identical twins' blood T cells. The V gene end was trimmed by 1 base and the J gene end by 5 bases; junction bases not matched to a gene: 4. Germline V gene data show CDR1 as LNHDA and CDR2 as SQIVND (reference sequence). The CDR3 is made up of 14 amino acids. The donors were healthy female monozygous twins, three pairs in total. Study-level findings and limits: Twin repertoire similarity may partly reflect shared environment. Each donor's most abundant TCRbeta clonotypes shared more CDR3 sequences with her twin than unrelated donors.

As originally analysed: Each donor had about 95,000 to nearly 550,000 clonotypes. Using its own MiXCR run on the 5' RACE reads, TCRdb lists one record per CDR3 protein. None of the V and J calls come from the authors' own analysis; TCRdb made them. The sample has roughly 380,000 distinct CDR3 sequences; 28% are singletons. The TCR originated in a woman aged 18-55 years in good health. The rearrangement joins TRBV19 to TRBJ1-2, with TRBD1 matching 7 bases. Sequenced: PBMCs. The chain's CDR3 is CASSIAGTVYGYTF. Written as DNA, the CDR3 is TGTGCCAGTAGTATAGCCGGGACAGTATATGGCTACACCTTC.